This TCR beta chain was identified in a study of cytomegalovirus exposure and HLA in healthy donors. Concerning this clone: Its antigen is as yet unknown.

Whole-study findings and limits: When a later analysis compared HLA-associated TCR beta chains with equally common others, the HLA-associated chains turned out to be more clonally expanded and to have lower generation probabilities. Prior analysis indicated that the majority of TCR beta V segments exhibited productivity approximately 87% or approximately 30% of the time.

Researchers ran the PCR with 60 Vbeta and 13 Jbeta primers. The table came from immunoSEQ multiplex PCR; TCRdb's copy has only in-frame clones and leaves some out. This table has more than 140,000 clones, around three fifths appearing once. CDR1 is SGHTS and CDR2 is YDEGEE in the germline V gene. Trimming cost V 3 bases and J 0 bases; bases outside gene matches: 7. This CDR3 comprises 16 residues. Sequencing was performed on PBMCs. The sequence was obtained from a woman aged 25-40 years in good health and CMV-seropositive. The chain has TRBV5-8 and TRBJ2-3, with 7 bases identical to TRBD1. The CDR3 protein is CASSSGTAPSTDTQYF. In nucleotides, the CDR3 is TGTGCCAGCAGCTCGGGGACAGCTCCTAGCACAGATACGCAGTATTTT.